One and the same sample provided the 9 T cell receptor beta chains below, sequenced in a study of regulatory T cells in long-lasting Graves disease. To make TCR beta libraries, researchers used iRepertoire HTBI primers and Arm-PCR of CDR3 regions. Using its own MiXCR run on the multiplex PCR reads, TCRdb lists one record per CDR3 protein. The sample includes 400,000 to 500,000 distinct CDR3 sequences, roughly a fifth of them seen just once. This sample's time point: persistent/refractory GD, antithyroid drugs over 5 years with positive TRAb. PBMC-derived RNA was used for the TCR library. Here the sequenced sample was peripheral blood mononuclear cells (PBMCs), taken when the disease was refractory, from a patient treated with antithyroid drugs. The receptors derive from a female donor with Graves disease.

About this clonotype itself: A much bigger clone sits one base away, suggesting this may be a read error. The conserved phenylalanine or tryptophan normally closing the CDR3 is absent here, so this likely arose from a read error. V gene TRBV20-1 combines with J gene TRBJ2-7, with 10 bases identical to TRBD2. The CDR3 consists of 14 residues. V shed 1 base, J shed 6 bases, and the junction held 6 bases outside the gene matches. In germline, CDR1 is DFQATT, CDR2 SNEGSKA (reference sequence). The CDR3 here is CSARGSGLATEQYL. In nucleotides, the CDR3 is TGCAGTGCTAGAGGATCGGGACTAGCGACCGAGCAGTACCTC.

About this clonotype itself: This may come from a read error, since a much larger clone is one base off. The chain has TRBV28 and TRBJ2-4; tentative D call: TRBD2 (7 bases). Germline V lookup: CDR1 MDHEN, CDR2 SYDVKM. This CDR3 is built from 12 residues. The CDR3 spells CAGSFGGALQYF. Here the CDR3 DNA reads TGTGCCGGCAGTTTTGGGGGGGCTCTTCAGTACTTC. Supplemented by reference TRBV28 and TRBJ2-4, the full variable domain reads DVKVTQSSRYLVKRTGEKVFLECVQDMDHENMFWYRQDPGLGLRLIYFSYDVKMKEKGDIPEGYSVSREKKERFSLILESASTNQTSMYLCAGSFGGALQYFGAGTRLSVL.

This clonotype has ten or more counts. The rearrangement uses TRBV9 and TRBJ1-1; 10 bases map to TRBD1. CDR1 SGDLS and CDR2 YYNGEE come from the germline V gene. Germline trimming cut 4 bases from V and 3 bases from J; bases unmatched to any gene: 6. The CDR3 sequence is 15 residues long. CDR3 DNA sequence: TGTGCCAGCAGCTTAAGTGGACAGGGGGACACTGAAGCTTTCTTT. Translation gives CASSLSGQGDTEAFF.

This clonotype was observed a few times. This sequence joins TRBV6-2 or TRBV6-3 and TRBJ1-6; 9 bases agree with TRBD1. V trimming: 6 bases; J trimming: 9 bases; junction bases outside the gene matches: 6. Germline V gene lookup returns CDR1 MNHEY and CDR2 SVGEGT. CDR3 length: 14 residues. This chain's CDR3 is CASSADRGSSPLHF. DNA for the CDR3: TGTGCCAGCAGCGCGGACAGGGGAAGTTCACCCCTCCACTTT.

The sample holds a few counts of this clonotype. This chain joins TRBV19 and TRBJ2-2; D call uncertain. The CDR3 runs to 13 residues. Trimming removed 2 bases from V and 5 bases from J, with 6 bases in between. The germline V gene encodes CDR1 LNHDA and CDR2 SQIVND (reference sequence). CDR3 loop: CASSISETGELFF. CDR3 DNA sequence: TGTGCCAGTAGTATATCGGAGACCGGGGAGCTGTTTTTT.

This clonotype has a count of ten or more. Here the CDR3 reads CASSLAEGAMDQYF. Written as DNA, the CDR3 is TGTGCCAGCAGCTTAGCGGAGGGGGCAATGGATCAGTACTTC. This sequence joins TRBV11-2 and TRBJ2-4; tentatively, D is TRBD1 (7 bases). Per germline, CDR1 SGHAT and CDR2 FQNNGV. The V gene lost 1 base and the J gene lost 12 bases, with 16 bases spanning the gap. The CDR3 loop spans 14 amino acids.

The chain links TRBV6-1 to TRBJ1-2; D is perhaps TRBD1 (6 bases). This CDR3 has 12 residues. Germline CDR1 MNHNS, CDR2 SASEGT. Trimming cost V 7 bases and J 9 bases, with 15 bases left between them. CDR3 sequence (DNA): TGTGCCAGCAACCGGAACAGGGACCGCTACACCTTC. Its translation: CASNRNRDRYTF.

The gene calls are TRBV19 and TRBJ2-5; 13 bases fit TRBD2. The V gene's germline CDR1 is LNHDA and CDR2 SQIVND (reference sequence). The V gene end was trimmed by 10 bases and the J gene end by 1 base; junction bases not matched to a gene: 18. This CDR3 is 19 amino acids long. This CDR3 is CATSELGTSGTMGQETQYF. The CDR3 region has the DNA TGTGCCACCAGTGAGTTGGGGACTAGCGGGACGATGGGCCAAGAGACCCAGTACTTC.

This clonotype has only a few counts. V gene TRBV9 combines with J gene TRBJ1-5; D gene unclear. Trimming pared 2 bases from V and 4 bases from J, leaving 13 bases between. There are 15 residues in the CDR3. Germline V gene data show CDR1 as SGDLS and CDR2 as YYNGEE. Written as DNA, the CDR3 is TGTGCCAGCAGCGTCCGAGGAGACGGGAATCAGCCCCAGCATTTT. Translating it yields CASSVRGDGNQPQHF.